The 4 T cell receptor beta chains given below trace back to one sample, sequenced in a study of spatial heterogeneity in lung cancer. Study-level findings and limits: Within tumors, counts of expanded alpha and beta TCRs tracked tumor mutation counts.

Regarding time point: sample taken at primary tumor resection. These receptors are not linked to any known antigen. TCRdb re-called the 5' RACE reads through MiXCR, storing one row per CDR3 protein. The sample lists around 13,000 distinct CDR3 sequences, about 6.8% occurring once. This sample comprised lung tumor tissue, obtained at surgery. These receptors all stem from a female donor with early-stage non-small cell lung cancer.

This clonotype has at least ten counts. The rearrangement uses TRBV7-2 and TRBJ2-2; a weak D match, TRBD2 (6 bases). This CDR3 has 15 amino acids. Germline-derived CDR1 and CDR2 are SGHTA and FQGNSA. The V end was cut by 5 bases, the J end by 6 bases, with 16 bases between. CDR3: CASSDRLVGSGELFF. CDR3 coding DNA: TGTGCCAGCAGCGATAGACTAGTCGGGTCCGGGGAGCTGTTTTTT.

By proportion, this clonotype is medium-sized. This chain links TRBV9 with TRBJ2-6, with D perhaps matching TRBD1 (6 bases). From germline, CDR1 is SGDLS and CDR2 YYNGEE. This CDR3 is built from 16 residues. Trimming cost V 6 bases and J 0 bases, with 13 bases left between them. Written as DNA, the CDR3 is TGTGCCAGCACGACAGGAAGTTTCTCTGGGGCCAACGTCCTGACTTTC. The encoded protein is CASTTGSFSGANVLTF.

This clonotype was counted many times. V and J are TRBV20-1 and TRBJ1-1; D perhaps matches TRBD1 (6 bases). Trimming cost V 3 bases and J 4 bases, with 12 bases left between them. From germline, CDR1 is DFQATT and CDR2 SNEGSKA (reference sequence). The length of the CDR3 is 13 residues. The CDR3 loop reads CSASRGRGTEAFF. In nucleotides, the CDR3 is TGCAGTGCTAGTCGGGGGCGAGGCACTGAAGCTTTCTTT.

This clonotype counts as medium-sized. V and J are TRBV3-1 and TRBJ1-2; tentative D call: TRBD1 (6 bases). V was cut by 4 bases and J by 8 bases, with 17 bases left in between. This CDR3 is built from 14 residues. CDR1 is LGHDT and CDR2 is YNNKEL in the germline V gene (reference sequence). Here the CDR3 DNA reads TGTGCCAGCAGCCGGGGACTACAGGGACCGGGCTACACCTTC. It translates to CASSRGLQGPGYTF.